This TCR beta chain derives from a study of regulatory T cells in long-lasting Graves disease. Study-wide results and limits: Favored usage of TRBV28, TRBJ1-2 and TRBJ2-5 was recorded in persistent disease. Persistent-disease Graves' patients showed less TCR diversity than new cases.

Per the germline V gene, CDR1 is MNHEY and CDR2 is SMNVEV (reference sequence). CDR3 length: 11 amino acids. The V gene lost 10 bases and the J gene lost 11 bases, with 17 bases spanning the gap. The sample holds a few counts of this clonotype. Its matching antigen is unknown. Libraries of TCR beta came from iRepertoire HTBI primers plus Arm-PCR of CDR3 regions. TCRdb re-called the multiplex PCR reads with MiXCR, one entry per CDR3 protein. The sample includes under 450,000 distinct CDR3 sequences, 16% of them seen just once. The time point was: newly diagnosed GD, antithyroid drugs for less than 3 months. The authors made the TCR library using RNA they extracted from PBMCs. This sample was also put to use in a study of T cells in Graves' hyperthyroidism and ophthalmopathy.

The receptor comes from a woman under 30 with Graves disease. Material: peripheral blood mononuclear cells (PBMCs), obtained at new diagnosis, from a patient treated with antithyroid drugs. V and J are TRBV27 and TRBJ1-1; D may be TRBD1 (5 bases). The CDR3 loop is CATRRGPWAFF. The CDR3 nucleotides are TGTGCCACACGCCGGGGCCCGTGGGCTTTCTTT.